This TCR beta chain was sequenced during a study of shared clonotypes between healthy human individuals (dated by TCRdb to 2019 to 2021). Some background on the complete study: A few men and a couple of women, aged 18 to 49 years, made up the cohort. For each donor, three plates each were used for CD4 naive and CD4 memory, two plates were used for CD8 naive, and one plate was used for CD8 memory. Blood TCR repertoires of about five healthy adults were deeply sequenced to estimate repertoire size and the extent of clonotype sharing between individuals. Different laboratories and diverse techniques were used to prepare libraries and sequence TCR repertoires, to increase sequencing depth and limit assay-specific biases. Per donor, leukapheresis produced somewhere between about 0.9 and 9 billion PBMCs.

For the CD8 naive samples, CD45RO-negative cells were positively selected for CCR7, yielding a CD45RA+CCR7+ population from which TemRA cells were excluded. Donors were healthy HIV-negative adults with no recently reported acute infections or vaccinations. Every donor was a Caucasian adult living in Nashville, Tennessee, USA. After blood collection by leukapheresis, PBMCs were isolated using Ficoll-Histopaque density gradient centrifugation and then cryopreserved in the vapor phase of liquid nitrogen. Purity and quantity of every magnetically sorted T cell population were checked by analytical flow cytometry. From each sorted fraction, genomic DNA was isolated and quantified by UV absorbance on a Nanodrop 2000c. General conclusions and limits of the study: Pairwise subsampling indicated that sequencing depth was expected to affect the degree of clonotype sharing among donors. The genetic and exposure-history diversity represented was limited by the small number of donors. Estimated clonotype richness was generally larger for naive than for memory subsets. Rarefaction of sorted-subset datasets indicated incomplete sequencing despite the large sequencing depth. Sampling was limited to blood, and TCR repertoires in tissue likely differ from TCR repertoires in blood. Around 5% of naive CD4, 3.5% of naive CD8, 2.3% of memory CD4, and about 0.4% of memory CD8 clonotypes were shared across several donors. Compared with non-shared clonotypes, clonotypes shared by all four sorted-subset donors had higher generation probabilities.

Comments on this clone: Its antigen has not been determined. Per-nucleotide qualities are absent, and no much larger clonotype sits a single base away.

Ends trimmed: V by 3 bases, J by 5 bases; bases unmatched to a gene: 11. Including cysteine and phenylalanine, the CDR3 has 17 amino acids. The read is trimmed to its CDR3 DNA, 51 bases read in frame from base 1. From the germline V gene, CDR1 is MGHDK and CDR2 is SYGVNS. Using the deep immunoSEQ assay, TCR CDR3 regions were amplified from genomic DNA by multiplex PCR. For each cell subset, the extracted genomic DNA was distributed evenly across all wells of several immunoSEQ 96-well plates, and each plate served as one replicate. For sorted subsets, around 200 ng genomic DNA, equal to about 30,000 T cell genomes, was loaded into each replicate PCR. Purified libraries were measured with a Qubit 3.0 fluorometer, size-checked on a Bioanalyzer 2100, and measured again with the KAPA Library Quantification kit. Every immunoSEQ 96-well plate was sequenced on a dedicated single-read 150-cycle Illumina NextSeq 550 flow cell. As for how the authors treated the data: Because only junctional sequences without quality scores were contained in the immunoSEQ output, filtering matching that applied to full-length reads could not be performed. To assign V/J genes and CDR3, sequences were annotated using PyIR, a Python wrapper for IgBLAST v1.9, with IMGT germline references. Reads were removed for weak V/J assignments (E-value above 1e-6), missing CDR3, stop codons, out-of-frame junctions, or ambiguous translated residues. V3J clonotypes were defined by identical inferred V gene, J gene, and CDR3 amino acid sequence. To compute the percentage overlap between repertoires, the number of shared unique clonotypes was divided by the size of the smaller repertoire. Repertoire richness was assessed with RTK rarefaction, the Chao1 estimator, and Recon v2.1 estimates of unobserved clonotypes. Generation probabilities were computed with OLGA for all TCRbeta clonotypes obtained by the gDNA method from several donors. As stored in TCRdb, this immuneACCESS dataset retains in-frame rearrangements with V and J assigned. A fraction of the clones does not appear; measured against another copy, unresolved V genes explain less than half of the discrepancy, and the remainder lacks a known reason. The D gene and trimming were derived from the DNA, and the V and J assignments and clone size from that table. In all, the sample holds about 2.1 million clones, and around 95% of those were seen once. More than 1.5% of the sample is in the top ten clones.

This chain joins TRBV25-1 to TRBJ2-3, and 10 junctional nucleotides match TRBD2. The material sequenced was naive CD8+ T cells from PBMCs. According to the study, the label for this sample's cell subset or site signals: CD45RA+CCR7+. The clonotype was recovered from a young man in good health. Some clones in this sample may be carry-over from other donors' samples. The CDR3 reads CASSDFVGLAERDTQYF. Here is the DNA: TGTGCCAGCAGTGATTTTGTTGGACTAGCGGAAAGAGATACGCAGTATTTT. Outside the CDR3, residues come from the reference TRBV25-1 and TRBJ2-3 proteins, so the full variable domain is: EADIYQTPRYLVIGTGKKITLECSQTMGHDKMYWYQQDPGMELHLIHYSYGVNSTEKGDLSSESTVSRIRTEHFPLTLESARPSHTSQYLCASSDFVGLAERDTQYFGPGTRLTVL.